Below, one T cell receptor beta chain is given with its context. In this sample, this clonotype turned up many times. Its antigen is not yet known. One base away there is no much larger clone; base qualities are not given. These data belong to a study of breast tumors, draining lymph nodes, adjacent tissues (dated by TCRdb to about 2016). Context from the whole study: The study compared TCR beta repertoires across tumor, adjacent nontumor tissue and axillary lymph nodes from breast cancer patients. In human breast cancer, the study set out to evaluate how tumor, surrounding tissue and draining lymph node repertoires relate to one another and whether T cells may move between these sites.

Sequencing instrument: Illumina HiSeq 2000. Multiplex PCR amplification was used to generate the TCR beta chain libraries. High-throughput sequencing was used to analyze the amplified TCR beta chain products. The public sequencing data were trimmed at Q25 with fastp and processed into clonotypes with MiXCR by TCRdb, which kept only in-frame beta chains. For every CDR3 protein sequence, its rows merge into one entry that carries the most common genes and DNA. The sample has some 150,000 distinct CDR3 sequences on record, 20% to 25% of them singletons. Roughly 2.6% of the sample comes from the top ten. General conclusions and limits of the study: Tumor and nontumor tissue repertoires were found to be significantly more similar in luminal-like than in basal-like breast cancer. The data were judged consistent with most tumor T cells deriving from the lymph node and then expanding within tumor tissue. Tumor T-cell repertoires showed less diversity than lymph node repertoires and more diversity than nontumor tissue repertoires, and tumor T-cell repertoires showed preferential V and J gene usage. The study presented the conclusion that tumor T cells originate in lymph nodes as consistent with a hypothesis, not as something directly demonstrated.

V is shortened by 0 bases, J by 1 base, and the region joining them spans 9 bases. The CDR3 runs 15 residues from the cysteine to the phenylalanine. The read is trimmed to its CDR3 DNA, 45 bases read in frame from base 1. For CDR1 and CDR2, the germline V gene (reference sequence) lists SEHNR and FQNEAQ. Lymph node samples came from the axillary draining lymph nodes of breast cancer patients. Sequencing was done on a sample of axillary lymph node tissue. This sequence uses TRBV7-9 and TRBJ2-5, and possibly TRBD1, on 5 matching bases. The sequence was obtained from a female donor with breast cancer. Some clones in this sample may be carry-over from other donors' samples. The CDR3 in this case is CASSLAVGPQETQYF. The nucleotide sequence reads TGTGCCAGCAGCTTAGCCGTGGGGCCCCAAGAGACCCAGTACTTC.